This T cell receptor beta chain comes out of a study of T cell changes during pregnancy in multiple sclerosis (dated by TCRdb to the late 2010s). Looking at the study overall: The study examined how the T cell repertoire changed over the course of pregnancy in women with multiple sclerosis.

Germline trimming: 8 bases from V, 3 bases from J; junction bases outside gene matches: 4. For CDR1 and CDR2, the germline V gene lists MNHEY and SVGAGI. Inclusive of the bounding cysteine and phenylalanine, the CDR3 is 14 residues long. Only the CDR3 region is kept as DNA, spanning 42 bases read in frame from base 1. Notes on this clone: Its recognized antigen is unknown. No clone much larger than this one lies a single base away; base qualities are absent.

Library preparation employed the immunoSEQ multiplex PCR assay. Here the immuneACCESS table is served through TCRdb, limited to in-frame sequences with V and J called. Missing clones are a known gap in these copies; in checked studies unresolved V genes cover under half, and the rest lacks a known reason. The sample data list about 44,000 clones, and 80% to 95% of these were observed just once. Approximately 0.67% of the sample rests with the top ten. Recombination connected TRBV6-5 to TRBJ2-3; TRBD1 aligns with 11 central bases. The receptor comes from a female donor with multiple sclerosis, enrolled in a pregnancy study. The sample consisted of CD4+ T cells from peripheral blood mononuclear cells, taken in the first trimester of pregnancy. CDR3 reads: CASGQGARTDTQYF. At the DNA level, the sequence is TGTGCCAGCGGACAGGGGGCGAGGACAGATACGCAGTATTTT.